This T cell receptor beta chain was captured by sequencing in a study of beta chain features in type 1 diabetes. Notes on the study in general: TCRB repertoires of naive, central memory and Treg cells appeared more similar among patients than among healthy donors. Fewer junction insertions and more nucleotide deletions appeared in type 1 diabetes patients.

Germline V lookup: CDR1 SGHRS, CDR2 YFSETQ. Trimming stripped 4 bases from V and 1 base from J, with 11 bases between. CDR3 size: 14 residues. Expressed TCRB transcripts were sequenced after all isolated RNA was converted to cDNA. The data were produced by immunoSEQ multiplex PCR, yet TCRdb's version contains in-frame clones alone and is incomplete. The sample yields around 300,000 clones, 13% to 15% seen once. On average, the one heparinised blood draw given by each donor was roughly 100 mL. CD45RO/CCR7/CD25/CD127/CD95/CD27 sorting isolated CD4+ naive, central memory, regulatory and stem cell-like memory cells. This clone has only a few counts. Its antigen remains unknown.

Sequenced: central memory CD4+ T cells from blood. This TCR was sampled from a man aged 30 to 39 in good health. The chain is built from TRBV5-1 and TRBJ1-1; D uncertain. DNA of the CDR3: TGCGCCAGCAGCCCGGACGCCGGGAACACTGAAGCTTTCTTT. It is translated as CASSPDAGNTEAFF. The full variable domain, its missing parts supplied by reference TRBV5-1 and TRBJ1-1, is KAGVTQTPRYLIKTRGQQVTLSCSPISGHRSVSWYQQTPGQGLQFLFEYFSETQRNKGNFPGRFSGRQFSNSRSEMNVSTLELGDSALYLCASSPDAGNTEAFFGQGTRLTVV.